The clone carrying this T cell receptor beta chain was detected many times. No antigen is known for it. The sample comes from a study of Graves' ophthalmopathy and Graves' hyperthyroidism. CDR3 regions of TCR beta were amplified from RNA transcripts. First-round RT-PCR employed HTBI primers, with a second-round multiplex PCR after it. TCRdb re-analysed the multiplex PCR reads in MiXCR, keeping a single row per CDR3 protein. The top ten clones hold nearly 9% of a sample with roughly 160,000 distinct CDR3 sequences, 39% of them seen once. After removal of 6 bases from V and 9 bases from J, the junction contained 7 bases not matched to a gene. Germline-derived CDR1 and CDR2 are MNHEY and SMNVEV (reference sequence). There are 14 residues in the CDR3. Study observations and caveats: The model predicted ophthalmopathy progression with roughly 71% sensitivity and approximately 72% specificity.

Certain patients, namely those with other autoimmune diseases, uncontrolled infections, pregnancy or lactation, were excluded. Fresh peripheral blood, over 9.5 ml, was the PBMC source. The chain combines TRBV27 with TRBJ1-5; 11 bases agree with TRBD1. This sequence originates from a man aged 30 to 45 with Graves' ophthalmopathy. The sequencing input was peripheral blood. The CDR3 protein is CASSKPGQGVPQHF. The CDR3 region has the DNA TGTGCCAGCAGCAAACCGGGACAGGGGGTGCCCCAGCATTTT.